Below are 7 T cell receptor beta chains sequenced from a single sample in a study of brain T cells in children with intractable seizures. The time point denotes: blood from clinic visit 5 months post-surgery; TSC patient then seizure free. The protocol was immunoSEQ multiplex PCR, while the TCRdb copy is restricted to in-frame clones and leaves out a portion. The sample comprises 300,000 to 400,000 clones, approximately 93% of which are singletons, and about 6% rests with the top ten. The sequenced sample was peripheral blood, obtained about 5 months after surgery. These receptors were taken from a boy younger than two with tuberous sclerosis and intractable seizures.

The CDR3 sequence: CASSPPTGYEQYF. The CDR3 DNA sequence: TGTGCCAGCTCACCACCGACAGGCTACGAGCAGTACTTC. J is TRBJ2-7 and V is TRBV18; tentatively, D is TRBD1 (6 bases). Looked up from germline, CDR1 is KGHSH and CDR2 is LQKENI. Trimming removed 0 bases from V and 3 bases from J, with 6 bases in between. The CDR3 consists of 13 residues.

The genes are TRBV29-1 and TRBJ2-1; D is uncertain. Germline V gene lookup returns CDR1 SQVTM and CDR2 ANQGSEA. The CDR3 is 13 amino acids. Trimming took off 4 bases at V and 0 bases at J, with 7 bases between the two ends. The CDR3 loop is CSVVQSSYNEQFF. In nucleotides, the CDR3 is TGCAGCGTTGTCCAGAGCTCCTACAATGAGCAGTTCTTC.

This clone was detected once. The chain couples TRBV25-1 to TRBJ2-1; 8 nucleotides line up with TRBD2. CDR1 is MGHDK, CDR2 SYGVNS, per germline. This CDR3 is 16 amino acids long. J lost 9 bases, V lost 5 bases, and 15 bases had no gene match. The CDR3 region has the DNA TGTGCCAGCAGTAAGCCCTCCTCCGGGACTAGGCTTGAGCAGTTCTTC. Translating it yields CASSKPSSGTRLEQFF.

This chain links TRBV27 with TRBJ2-3, with D perhaps matching TRBD2 (6 bases). Germline lookup yields CDR1 MNHEY and CDR2 SMNVEV (reference sequence). V was clipped by 0 bases and J by 2 bases, with 9 bases between them. This CDR3 spans 15 amino acids. The DNA for the CDR3 is TGTGCCAGCAGTTTATCTCGGGACTTCACAGATACGCAGTATTTT. Translation gives CASSLSRDFTDTQYF.

The rearrangement uses TRBV25-1 and TRBJ2-5, with D possibly called TRBD1 or TRBD2 (5 bases each). The germline gives CDR1 MGHDK, CDR2 SYGVNS. The CDR3 runs to 14 residues. With 5 bases removed from V and 4 bases from J, the gap between germline ends came to 14 bases. The CDR3 nucleotides read TGTGCCAGCAGTCCAGCTTGGGGGACAGAGACCCAGTACTTC. Translating it yields CASSPAWGTETQYF.

In its sample, this clone was seen once. The genes are TRBV4-1 and TRBJ2-1; 13 nucleotides align to TRBD2. V trimming: 4 bases; J trimming: 5 bases; junction bases outside the gene matches: 5. CDR1 is MGHRA and CDR2 is YSYEKL in the germline V gene. This CDR3 has 16 amino acids. The CDR3 region has the DNA TGCGCCAGCAGCCCCACCACTAGCGGGAGGGACAATGAGCAGTTCTTC. This sequence encodes CASSPTTSGRDNEQFF.

The gene calls are TRBV5-6 and TRBJ2-7; D is ambiguous. V was clipped by 0 bases and J by 6 bases, with 13 bases between them. Per the germline V gene, CDR1 is SGHDT and CDR2 is YYEEEE. The CDR3 runs 14 residues. As DNA, the CDR3 is TGTGCCAGCAGCTTGGCCGGCTTCAGGACCGAGCAGTACTTC. Amino acids: CASSLAGFRTEQYF. The variable domain in full, with the rest retrieved from reference TRBV5-6 and TRBJ2-7, is DAGVTQSPTHLIKTRGQQVTLRCSPKSGHDTVSWYQQALGQGPQFIFQYYEEEERQRGNFPDRFSGHQFPNYSSELNVNALLLGDSALYLCASSLAGFRTEQYFGPGTRLTVT.